The rows below give T cell receptor beta chains drawn from one sample of a study of T cells after yellow fever vaccination. TCRdb redid the calling of the 5' RACE reads with MiXCR, one entry per CDR3 protein. The data hold 400,000 or so distinct CDR3 sequences, with around 20% observed a single time. Sequencing was performed on PBMCs, taken before the yellow fever booster vaccination. Every receptor here comes from a man between 18 and 35 years old who received the YFV17D yellow fever vaccine. The CDR3 runs from the conserved cysteine through the conserved F or W. D genes are given only for firm matches. Clone sizes are given selectively: once, few, many, or a class where the clone is expanded.

v_call: TRBV6-5; j_call: TRBJ2-2; d_call: -; clone_size: many; cdr3_nt: TGTGCCAGCAGTTACTCACGGTCGAACACCGGGGAGCTGTTTTTT; cdr3_aa: CASSYSRSNTGELFF
v_call: TRBV7-6; j_call: TRBJ1-2; d_call: TRBD1; clone_size: -; cdr3_nt: TGTGCCAGCAGCTTAGTGGCAGGGGGCACCTATGGCTACACCTTC; cdr3_aa: CASSLVAGGTYGYTF
v_call: TRBV20-1; j_call: TRBJ2-2; d_call: -; clone_size: -; cdr3_nt: TGCAGTGCTAGACGGCCAGGGACCGCGAACACCGGGGAGCTGTTTTTT; cdr3_aa: CSARRPGTANTGELFF
v_call: TRBV11-2; j_call: TRBJ2-5; d_call: -; clone_size: -; cdr3_nt: TGTGCCAGCAGCTTAGGGGTGCGGGAGACCCAGTACTTC; cdr3_aa: CASSLGVRETQYF
v_call: TRBV27; j_call: TRBJ2-1; d_call: -; clone_size: -; cdr3_nt: TGTGCCAGCACACCCTCCGGCGCGAATGAGCAGTTCTTC; cdr3_aa: CASTPSGANEQFF
v_call: TRBV12-3/TRBV12-4; j_call: TRBJ2-1; d_call: -; clone_size: few; cdr3_nt: TGTGCCAGCAGCGCTTCGGGTGGGGTTGGGCAGTTCTTC; cdr3_aa: CASSASGGVGQFF
v_call: TRBV6-5; j_call: TRBJ1-4; d_call: -; clone_size: -; cdr3_nt: TGTGCCAGCAGTTACAGGTGGAATGAAAAACTGTTTTTT; cdr3_aa: CASSYRWNEKLFF
v_call: TRBV7-9; j_call: TRBJ2-1; d_call: TRBD1; clone_size: -; cdr3_nt: TGTGCCAGCAGGAAATATGGGGACAGGGGGCTCGATGAGCAGTTCTTC; cdr3_aa: CASRKYGDRGLDEQFF
v_call: TRBV5-1; j_call: TRBJ2-1; d_call: -; clone_size: few; cdr3_nt: TGCGCCAGCAGCTTGGCCACCGACAATGAGCAGTTCTTC; cdr3_aa: CASSLATDNEQFF
v_call: TRBV7-2; j_call: TRBJ2-5; d_call: -; clone_size: -; cdr3_nt: TGTGCCAGCAGCACCCGGAGGGGGTCGGGAGAGACCCAGTACTTC; cdr3_aa: CASSTRRGSGETQYF
v_call: TRBV29-1; j_call: TRBJ2-4; d_call: TRBD1; clone_size: -; cdr3_nt: TGCAGCGGGGGACTGGGACAGGGTAAAAACATTCAGTACTTC; cdr3_aa: CSGGLGQGKNIQYF
v_call: TRBV7-3; j_call: TRBJ2-3; d_call: -; clone_size: -; cdr3_nt: TGTGCCAGCAGCTTAAACGGGGGCCCCACAGATACGCAGTATTTT; cdr3_aa: CASSLNGGPTDTQYF
v_call: TRBV20-1; j_call: TRBJ1-6; d_call: TRBD1; clone_size: -; cdr3_nt: TGCAGTGCTAGAGTGGACAGGGGCCCTTTTGGATCTCGGTCACCCCTCCACTTT; cdr3_aa: CSARVDRGPFGSRSPLHF
v_call: TRBV7-8; j_call: TRBJ2-5; d_call: TRBD1; clone_size: -; cdr3_nt: TGTGCCAGCAGCACGGGACAGGGAGGCCAAGAGACCCAGTACTTC; cdr3_aa: CASSTGQGGQETQYF
v_call: TRBV5-1; j_call: TRBJ2-3; d_call: -; clone_size: -; cdr3_nt: TGCGCCAGCAGCAAACAGGAGGTCACAGATACGCAGTATTTT; cdr3_aa: CASSKQEVTDTQYF
v_call: TRBV29-1; j_call: TRBJ2-1; d_call: -; clone_size: -; cdr3_nt: TGCAGCGTCCAATTTCCGGGGTCCTACAATGAGCAGTTCTTC; cdr3_aa: CSVQFPGSYNEQFF
v_call: TRBV7-9; j_call: TRBJ1-1; d_call: -; clone_size: -; cdr3_nt: TGTGCCAGCAGCTTTGGCGATAACACTGAAGCTTTCTTT; cdr3_aa: CASSFGDNTEAFF
v_call: TRBV20-1; j_call: TRBJ1-2; d_call: -; clone_size: many; cdr3_nt: TGCAGTGCTAGAGTCGGGGAAGACACCTTC; cdr3_aa: CSARVGEDTF
v_call: TRBV29-1; j_call: TRBJ2-3; d_call: -; clone_size: few; cdr3_nt: TGCAGCGTTGAAGGCAGTCGTAGCACAGATACGCAGTATTTT; cdr3_aa: CSVEGSRSTDTQYF
v_call: TRBV29-1; j_call: TRBJ2-2; d_call: -; clone_size: few; cdr3_nt: TGCAGCGTTCGCAGTACCGGGGAGCTGTTTTTT; cdr3_aa: CSVRSTGELFF
v_call: TRBV18; j_call: TRBJ1-6; d_call: -; clone_size: few; cdr3_nt: TGTGCCAGCTCTCTAAGCGTGGGGGAAAATTCACCCCTCCACTTT; cdr3_aa: CASSLSVGENSPLHF
v_call: TRBV13; j_call: TRBJ2-7; d_call: -; clone_size: few; cdr3_nt: TGTGCCAGCAGCTTAGGGACACACTACGAGCAGTACTTC; cdr3_aa: CASSLGTHYEQYF
v_call: TRBV6-5; j_call: TRBJ2-7; d_call: -; clone_size: many; cdr3_nt: TGTGCCAGCAGCTCGGACCACTACGAGCAGTACTTC; cdr3_aa: CASSSDHYEQYF
v_call: TRBV15; j_call: TRBJ1-5; d_call: TRBD1; clone_size: few; cdr3_nt: TGTGCCACCAGCGGAAACCGGGACAGAAGCAATCAGCCCCAGCATTTT; cdr3_aa: CATSGNRDRSNQPQHF
v_call: TRBV5-1; j_call: TRBJ1-2; d_call: -; clone_size: -; cdr3_nt: TGCGCCAGCAGCTTTAACAGGGCCTGGAACTATGGCTACACCTTC; cdr3_aa: CASSFNRAWNYGYTF
v_call: TRBV20-1; j_call: TRBJ2-1; d_call: TRBD1; clone_size: -; cdr3_nt: TGCAGTGCCACAGGGGTTATCGGTGAGCAGTTCTTC; cdr3_aa: CSATGVIGEQFF
v_call: TRBV10-3; j_call: TRBJ2-7; d_call: TRBD1; clone_size: many; cdr3_nt: TGTGCCATCTGGTCGGGACAGGGAGACGAGCAGTACTTC; cdr3_aa: CAIWSGQGDEQYF
v_call: TRBV7-3; j_call: TRBJ2-1; d_call: TRBD1; clone_size: few; cdr3_nt: TGTGCCAGCAGCTTACGATCTCCGGGACAGGGGAATAGTGAGCAGTTCTTC; cdr3_aa: CASSLRSPGQGNSEQFF
v_call: TRBV7-2; j_call: TRBJ2-1; d_call: -; clone_size: -; cdr3_nt: TGTGCCAGCAAGGAGGGGGGGGGTTACAATGAGCAGTTCTTC; cdr3_aa: CASKEGGGYNEQFF
v_call: TRBV24-1; j_call: TRBJ1-4; d_call: TRBD1; clone_size: few; cdr3_nt: TGTGCCACCAGTGATCCGGGACAGGGTAATGAAAAACTGTTTTTT; cdr3_aa: CATSDPGQGNEKLFF
v_call: TRBV12-3/TRBV12-4; j_call: TRBJ1-6; d_call: -; clone_size: -; cdr3_nt: TGTGCCAGCAGTTTTATCGGTTTCGACTCACCCCTCCACTTT; cdr3_aa: CASSFIGFDSPLHF
v_call: TRBV3-1; j_call: TRBJ2-3; d_call: TRBD1; clone_size: -; cdr3_nt: TGTGCCAGCAGCCAAGGGACAGGGATAAATACGCAGTATTTT; cdr3_aa: CASSQGTGINTQYF
v_call: TRBV5-1; j_call: TRBJ2-3; d_call: TRBD2; clone_size: -; cdr3_nt: TGCGCCAGCAGCTCCGACGACCTTACTAGCGACCAGCCAGATACGCAGTATTTT; cdr3_aa: CASSSDDLTSDQPDTQYF
v_call: TRBV6-5; j_call: TRBJ1-5; d_call: TRBD1; clone_size: -; cdr3_nt: TGTGCCAGTAGACACGGACAGGGTAGCAATCAGCCCCAGCATTTT; cdr3_aa: CASRHGQGSNQPQHF
v_call: TRBV7-9; j_call: TRBJ2-5; d_call: TRBD2; clone_size: -; cdr3_nt: TGTGCCAGCCGAGCGGGGTTTATGGAGACCCAGTACTTC; cdr3_aa: CASRAGFMETQYF
v_call: TRBV10-3; j_call: TRBJ2-1; d_call: -; clone_size: -; cdr3_nt: TGTGCCATCAGGCGGGACATGACCTACAATGAGCAGTTCTTC; cdr3_aa: CAIRRDMTYNEQFF
v_call: TRBV6-5; j_call: TRBJ2-3; d_call: TRBD1; clone_size: -; cdr3_nt: TGTGCCAGCAGGGAGGGGACAGGGGGCACAGATACGCAGTATTTT; cdr3_aa: CASREGTGGTDTQYF
v_call: TRBV12-3/TRBV12-4; j_call: TRBJ1-1; d_call: -; clone_size: -; cdr3_nt: TGTGCCAGCAGTTTATTTGAGAAAGGCACTGAAGCTTTCTTT; cdr3_aa: CASSLFEKGTEAFF
v_call: TRBV20-1; j_call: TRBJ1-2; d_call: -; clone_size: -; cdr3_nt: TGCAGTGCTGCCAATTCGGGGGGGTCGCACTATGGCTACACCTTC; cdr3_aa: CSAANSGGSHYGYTF
v_call: TRBV7-3; j_call: TRBJ2-1; d_call: TRBD1; clone_size: few; cdr3_nt: TGTGCCAGCAGCAGAGGGCGGGGACAGGGTGACGGGGAGCAGTTCTTC; cdr3_aa: CASSRGRGQGDGEQFF
v_call: TRBV4-3; j_call: TRBJ2-3; d_call: TRBD1; clone_size: few; cdr3_nt: TGCGCCAGCCAAGAGGGACAGGGGGTGACGACAGATACGCAGTATTTT; cdr3_aa: CASQEGQGVTTDTQYF
v_call: TRBV18; j_call: TRBJ2-3; d_call: TRBD1; clone_size: -; cdr3_nt: TGTGCCAGCTCACCACTACCGGGACAGACCCCAACAGATACGCAGTTTTTT; cdr3_aa: CASSPLPGQTPTDTQFF
v_call: TRBV5-1; j_call: TRBJ2-3; d_call: -; clone_size: few; cdr3_nt: TGCGCCAGCAGCTTGCCGGCAGGGCAGTCAGATACGCAGTATTTT; cdr3_aa: CASSLPAGQSDTQYF
v_call: TRBV12-3/TRBV12-4; j_call: TRBJ2-1; d_call: TRBD1; clone_size: many; cdr3_nt: TGTGCCAGCAGCCCGACCAGGGGGCTCGCGAATGAGCAGTTCTTC; cdr3_aa: CASSPTRGLANEQFF
v_call: TRBV9; j_call: TRBJ2-3; d_call: TRBD2; clone_size: few; cdr3_nt: TGTGCCAGCGCCACCGGGACTAGCGGGGGGGCAGATACGCAGTATTTT; cdr3_aa: CASATGTSGGADTQYF
v_call: TRBV18; j_call: TRBJ1-5; d_call: -; clone_size: few; cdr3_nt: TGTGCCAGCTCACCAGGGTATCAGCCCCAGCATTTT; cdr3_aa: CASSPGYQPQHF
v_call: TRBV27; j_call: TRBJ1-2; d_call: -; clone_size: few; cdr3_nt: TGTGCCAGCAGTGCCCAACCTTCAGCTAACTATGGCTACACCTTC; cdr3_aa: CASSAQPSANYGYTF
v_call: TRBV20-1; j_call: TRBJ2-1; d_call: TRBD1; clone_size: many; cdr3_nt: TGCAGTGCTCAAACGGGGACAGGGGGTAAATATGAGCAGTTCTTC; cdr3_aa: CSAQTGTGGKYEQFF
v_call: TRBV5-1; j_call: TRBJ2-3; d_call: -; clone_size: -; cdr3_nt: TGCGCCAGCTATCACCGAGGCAGAATGACAGATACGCAGTATTTT; cdr3_aa: CASYHRGRMTDTQYF